This T cell receptor beta chain is from a study of cytomegalovirus exposure and HLA in healthy donors. In the PCR, 60 Vbeta and 13 Jbeta primers were used. The table came from immunoSEQ multiplex PCR; TCRdb's copy has only in-frame clones and leaves some out. Of around 75,000 clones in the sample, around 78% were seen once. Trimming stripped 4 bases from V and 5 bases from J, with 25 bases between. Germline values: CDR1 SGDLS, CDR2 YYNGEE. This CDR3 spans 19 amino acids. Material: PBMCs. This clonotype was obtained from a man in his forties or fifties in good health and CMV-seronegative. J is TRBJ1-6 and V is TRBV9, with D maybe TRBD1 (6 bases). In DNA form, the CDR3 reads TGTGCCAGCAGCTCCGCCGGGACAACAAAGCTTGGGAATAATTCACCCCTCCACTTT. Protein product: CASSSAGTTKLGNNSPLHF. The whole variable domain, filled in from reference TRBV9 and TRBJ1-6, reads DSGVTQTPKHLITATGQRVTLRCSPRSGDLSVYWYQQSLDQGLQFLIQYYNGEERAKGNILERFSAQQFPDLHSELNLSSLELGDSALYFCASSSAGTTKLGNNSPLHFGNGTRLTVT.